The clone carrying this T cell receptor beta chain is a singleton in its sample. Regions amplified from RNA transcripts were the TCR beta CDR3 regions. The TCR CDR3 first-round RT-PCR relied on the HTBI primer set. TCRdb fed the multiplex PCR reads into MiXCR, producing one record per CDR3 protein. Here the sample spans over 550,000 distinct CDR3 sequences, approximately 15% being singletons. The sample originates from a study of T cells in Graves' hyperthyroidism and ophthalmopathy. This CDR3 contains 16 residues. Germline assignment: CDR1 LNHDA and CDR2 SQIVND (reference sequence). Trimming shortened V by 0 bases and J by 5 bases, and 16 bases separated the two germline ends. Clinical symptoms, serum thyroxine and TRAb, thyroid ultrasound and orbital computed tomography together formed the diagnostic basis.

The TCR was taken from a woman aged 18-29 years with Graves' hyperthyroidism. The material sequenced was blood. The chain carries TRBV19 and TRBJ1-2, with D possibly being TRBD1 (6 bases). As DNA, the CDR3 is TGTGCCAGTAGTATAGAACTTAACAGGGTGGAGTATGGCTACACCTTC. This codes for CASSIELNRVEYGYTF. The complete variable domain, with remaining parts taken from reference TRBV19 and TRBJ1-2, reads DGGITQSPKYLFRKEGQNVTLSCEQNLNHDAMYWYRQDPGQGLRLIYYSQIVNDFQKGDIAEGYSVSREKKESFPLTVTSAQKNPTAFYLCASSIELNRVEYGYTFGSGTRLTVV.